Here is one T cell receptor beta chain with its context. Its target antigen remains unknown. Within one base of it there is no much larger clone, and no base qualities were kept. The data are from a study of beta chain features in type 1 diabetes (dated by TCRdb to the late 2010s). Regarding the study in general: Patients and healthy donors did not differ in mean age, gender distribution, total cell number or subset yield. Across all samples, approximately 100 million sorted cells were examined, and cell number per subset correlated strongly with RNA yield. The study compared the TCRB repertoires of sorted circulating CD4+ T cell subsets in recently diagnosed type 1 diabetes patients with those in matched healthy donors. Regulatory and stem cell-like memory subsets were isolated from only 8 patients and roughly 8 healthy donors, whereas naive and central memory subsets came from all 30 or so donors.

At the junction V is shortened by 3 bases and J by 5 bases, with 4 bases in between. Its CDR3 holds 11 amino acids, cysteine through phenylalanine. This entry keeps only the CDR3 DNA: 33 bases, framed from base 1. CDR1 is given as ENHRY and CDR2 as SYGVKD, both from the germline V gene. Each donor gave one peripheral blood draw, averaging approximately 120 mL, which was collected into heparinised tubes. Naive, central memory, regulatory and stem cell-like memory CD4+ T cells were sorted on a BD FACSAria II using a panel including CD45RO, CCR7, CD25, CD127, CD95 and CD27. Purity was above 95% for every sorted population. Right away, PBMCs were isolated by Lymphoprep density gradient centrifugation and were stained directly, with no culture step. So that batch effects would be minimized, each experiment stained and sorted samples in pairs, pairing one healthy donor with one patient. The paper as a whole reports these results and caveats: In all four CD4+ subsets, TCRB CDR3 length was moderately but significantly shorter in type 1 diabetes patients. Because cDNA rather than genomic DNA was sequenced, highly expressing activated cells could have been over-represented, although no difference in activation and CD3 levels was found between groups. Because the HLA sub-analyses included only small numbers of individuals, any influence of HLA type on TCRB rearrangement was left unresolved. At VDJ recombination sites, type 1 diabetes patients had fewer insertions and more deleted nucleotides, which implies abnormalities in thymic rearrangement. Shorter templates might be favored by PCR, yet because patient and control samples were amplified and corrected together, any such skew would affect both groups equally. Naive, central memory and regulatory TCRB repertoires appeared more similar among patients than among healthy donors.

The entire amount of isolated RNA was reverse transcribed using the High Capacity cDNA Reverse Transcription Kit, so the sequenced TCRB transcripts were expressed ones. Deep immunoSEQ sequencing was applied to naive, central memory and regulatory T cell samples, giving an average of approximately 4 million total reads per sample. Sorted cells were lysed in RLT buffer and RNA was extracted with DNase-treated RNeasy Micro or Mini kits, depending on cell number. Each cell subset was processed separately to prevent cross-contamination, with patient and healthy donor samples processed together. The immunoSEQ multiplex PCR was used to amplify TCRB sequences from cDNA, generating 87-bp fragments that spanned the CDR3 region. Amplicons were sequenced on the Illumina HiSeq platform. In the authors' own workflow: Synthetic template baselines were used to correct PCR bias computationally, reads within Hamming distance 2 were collapsed together, and singletons that could not be merged were discarded. By aligning reads against IMGT, V, D and J genes, CDR3 length, and insertions or deletions at six rearrangement sites were assigned. Within each subset, clonotype counts were normalized to sorted cell number, and only after that were true diversity and Gini coefficients computed with the tcR R package. Repertoire sharing was quantified using the overlap coefficient calculated on TCRB nucleotide sequences. Out-of-frame TCRB sequences from naive cells were analyzed to stand in for the pre-selection repertoire. TCRdb took over this immuneACCESS table, retaining in-frame rearrangements with V and J assigned. Such tables are incomplete; in checked studies, under half of the missing clones stem from an unresolved V gene, and the remainder is unexplained. That table gives V, J and clone size, and the DNA gave D and trimming. This sample gives about half a million clones in total; 9.5% to 12% of them show up just once. The ten biggest clones cover more than 0.045% of the sample.

Sequencing used naive CD4+ T cells from blood. The label giving this sample's cell subset or site can be read as: true naive CD4+ T cells. The sequence was collected from a woman younger than 30 in good health. The V and J segments used are TRBV10-3 and TRBJ1-2; the D gene lacks a confident call. The CDR3 region reads CAISDGYGYTF. In nucleotides, the sequence is TGTGCCATCAGTGACGGTTATGGCTACACCTTC.